This passage covers 28 T cell receptor beta chains from one sample sequenced in a study of blood T cell repertoires in COVID-19. Assay used: immunoSEQ multiplex PCR; TCRdb lists only in-frame clones, some missing. This sample has approximately 210,000 clones, with about 90% found just once. The sequenced sample was peripheral blood. The receptors come from a man aged 35 to 55 with active or convalescent COVID-19.

This chain links TRBV18 with TRBJ2-1; no reliable D call. V shed 0 bases and J shed 4 bases, with 7 bases lying between them. Per germline, CDR1 KGHSH and CDR2 LQKENI. The CDR3 loop spans 14 amino acids. CDR3 amino acids: CASSPPGRYNEQFF. CDR3 bases: TGTGCCAGCTCACCACCGGGCAGATACAATGAGCAGTTCTTC.

This rearrangement joins TRBV27 to TRBJ2-7; tentative D call: TRBD1 (6 bases). The CDR3 contains 14 residues. Per the germline V gene, CDR1 is MNHEY and CDR2 is SMNVEV (reference sequence). V gave up 3 bases and J gave up 3 bases, with 12 bases separating them. CDR3 loop: CASSLRGSVYEQYF. CDR3 in DNA: TGTGCCAGCAGTTTGAGGGGGTCGGTCTACGAGCAGTACTTC.

This chain joins TRBV5-1 and TRBJ2-5; perhaps TRBD2 as D (5 bases). CDR1 and CDR2 (germline): SGHRS, YFSETQ. V gave up 0 bases and J gave up 1 base, with 7 bases separating them. This CDR3 comprises 14 residues. This CDR3 reads CASSLAGSQETQYF. DNA of the CDR3: TGCGCCAGCAGCTTGGCGGGGTCCCAAGAGACCCAGTACTTC.

This chain links TRBV19 with TRBJ2-7; 7 nucleotides line up with TRBD2. V trimming: 1 base; J trimming: 5 bases; junction bases outside the gene matches: 8. Germline V gene sequence: CDR1 LNHDA, CDR2 SQIVND (reference sequence). The CDR3 is 15 amino acids. The CDR3 loop reads CASSIVTGGFNEQYF. In DNA, the CDR3 is TGTGCCAGTAGTATAGTGACCGGGGGGTTCAACGAGCAGTACTTC. Based on the CDR3 plus reference TRBV19 and TRBJ2-7, the full variable domain is DGGITQSPKYLFRKEGQNVTLSCEQNLNHDAMYWYRQDPGQGLRLIYYSQIVNDFQKGDIAEGYSVSREKKESFPLTVTSAQKNPTAFYLCASSIVTGGFNEQYFGPGTRLTVT.

J is TRBJ1-5 and V is TRBV18; tentatively, D is TRBD1 (5 bases). The V gene's germline CDR1 is KGHSH and CDR2 LQKENI. The CDR3 length is 15 residues. Trimming took 11 bases from V and 0 from J, leaving 17 bases between them. Written as DNA, the CDR3 is TGTGCCTCACGAAGGGGTAGGGATAGCAATCAGCCCCAGCATTTT. It encodes CASRRGRDSNQPQHF.

The V gene is TRBV10-3, the J gene TRBJ2-7, with TRBD1 matching over 7 bases. The CDR3 contains 15 residues. The trim removed 0 bases at V and 2 bases at J, leaving 4 bases unmatched. The V gene's germline CDR1 is ENHRY and CDR2 SYGVKD. In DNA form, the CDR3 reads TGTGCCATCAGTGAGTCGAACAGGGGTACCTACGAGCAGTACTTC. It specifies CAISESNRGTYEQYF.

The chain joins TRBV19 to TRBJ1-1; 8 bases agree with TRBD1. The CDR3 loop spans 14 amino acids. Trimming took 7 bases from V and 1 from J; bases not matched to a gene: 5. Germline CDR1 and CDR2: LNHDA and SQIVND (reference sequence). CDR3 residues: CASKYGQGNTEAFF. In nucleotides, the CDR3 is TGTGCCAGTAAGTACGGACAGGGGAACACTGAAGCTTTCTTT.

This clone appeared once. The chain joins TRBV7-6 to TRBJ2-2; 9 nucleotides agree with TRBD1. The CDR3 has 16 residues. V lost 5 bases and J lost 1; bases outside the gene matches: 5. Per the germline V gene, CDR1 is SGHVS and CDR2 is FNYEAQ. CDR3: CASSPRDRENTGELFF. The CDR3 DNA is TGTGCCAGCAGCCCCCGGGACAGGGAGAACACCGGGGAGCTGTTTTTT.

The rearrangement links TRBV27 to TRBJ2-7, with 11 bases matching TRBD2. J gave up 0 bases and V 4 bases, and 11 bases lay outside the gene matches. The CDR3 spans 18 residues. Germline V lookup: CDR1 MNHEY, CDR2 SMNVEV (reference sequence). CDR3 DNA sequence: TGTGCCAGCAGTTCGACCGGGACTAGCGGTCTCTACTCCTACGAGCAGTACTTC. It is translated as CASSSTGTSGLYSYEQYF.

The genes are TRBV10-3 and TRBJ2-7, with 10 bases that match TRBD1. The CDR3 is 13 residues long. The V and J ends lost 7 bases and 7 bases, in that order; junction bases with no gene match: 7. Per germline, CDR1 ENHRY and CDR2 SYGVKD. The CDR3 sequence is CAIKRTGGGEQYF. In nucleotides, the CDR3 is TGTGCCATCAAAAGGACAGGGGGTGGTGAGCAGTACTTC.

The V and J genes are TRBV29-1 and TRBJ2-1; D is possibly TRBD1 or TRBD2 (6 bases each). The CDR3 runs 14 residues. Germline loops: CDR1 SQVTM, CDR2 ANQGSEA. The V end lost 7 bases, the J end lost 0 bases, and 13 bases lay between the germline ends. In DNA, the CDR3 is TGCAGCGGGGGGCACGGGAGCTCCTACAATGAGCAGTTCTTC. Its translation: CSGGHGSSYNEQFF.

This chain uses TRBV7-6 with TRBJ2-7; 14 nucleotides match TRBD2. The junction had 10 bases not matched to a gene; V was cut back by 6 bases and J by 0 bases. CDR1 is SGHVS and CDR2 is FNYEAQ in the germline V gene. The CDR3 has 18 residues. The CDR3 protein is CASSPGLAGGPSSYEQYF. As DNA, the CDR3 is TGTGCCAGCAGTCCCGGACTAGCGGGAGGACCAAGCTCCTACGAGCAGTACTTC.

V and J are TRBV5-1 and TRBJ1-3; no clear D. Germline assignment: CDR1 SGHRS and CDR2 YFSETQ. V lost 1 base and J 3 bases, leaving 11 bases between the germline ends. The CDR3 totals 15 residues. In nucleotides, the CDR3 is TGCGCCAGCAGCTTGTCACTAGGGTTTGGAAACACCATATATTTT. It encodes CASSLSLGFGNTIYF. Full variable domain (remainder filled in from reference TRBV5-1 and TRBJ1-3): KAGVTQTPRYLIKTRGQQVTLSCSPISGHRSVSWYQQTPGQGLQFLFEYFSETQRNKGNFPGRFSGRQFSNSRSEMNVSTLELGDSALYLCASSLSLGFGNTIYFGEGSWLTVV.

The chain couples TRBV6-5 to TRBJ2-3; 7 positions agree with TRBD1. In germline, CDR1 is MNHEY, CDR2 SVGAGI. The J segment lost 2 bases and the V segment lost 2 bases, leaving 7 bases of the junction unmatched. This CDR3 contains 16 residues. As DNA, the CDR3 is TGTGCCAGCAGTTACGCTAGGGGGCCCCTCACAGATACGCAGTATTTT. Translation gives CASSYARGPLTDTQYF.

This clone has a handful of counts. The chain links TRBV4-1 to TRBJ2-2, with 13 bases fitting TRBD2. Germline trimming cut 5 bases from V and 0 bases from J; bases unmatched to any gene: 3. Germline assignment: CDR1 MGHRA and CDR2 YSYEKL. CDR3 size: 17 residues. The CDR3 DNA is TGCGCCAGCAGCTTCGGGACTAGCGGGGCGAACACCGGGGAGCTGTTTTTT. It yields the protein CASSFGTSGANTGELFF.

The CDR3 here is CASRSSGSPYEQYF. The CDR3 DNA reads as TGTGCCAGCAGGTCTAGCGGGAGCCCGTACGAGCAGTACTTC. The chain uses TRBV14 and TRBJ2-7; TRBD2 aligns across 10 bases. This CDR3 is built from 14 residues. CDR1 is SGHDN and CDR2 is FVKESK in the germline V gene. J gave up 4 bases and V 6 bases, and 6 bases lay outside the gene matches.

A single count supports this clone. The chain recombines TRBV9 with TRBJ1-5, with D unclear. The CDR3 has 17 amino acids. V shed 0 bases and J shed 3 bases, with 16 bases lying between them. CDR1 and CDR2 from the germline V gene are SGDLS and YYNGEE. The chain's CDR3 is CASSVGLGPRDNQPQHF. For the CDR3, the DNA is TGTGCCAGCAGCGTAGGACTAGGGCCCCGTGACAATCAGCCCCAGCATTTT.

This clone was seen once. The rearrangement uses TRBV2 and TRBJ2-4; D is uncertain. Germline V gene lookup returns CDR1 SNHLY and CDR2 FYNNEI. The CDR3 spans 15 residues. Trimming removed 10 bases at V and 0 bases at J, with 16 bases between. CDR3 in amino acids: CATLNPRSAKNIQYF. The CDR3 bases are TGTGCCACCCTAAACCCACGTTCAGCCAAAAACATTCAGTACTTC.

The chain has TRBV19 and TRBJ1-5, with D perhaps matching TRBD1 (5 bases). V shed 5 bases and J shed 7 bases, with 12 bases lying between them. The CDR3 consists of 13 residues. CDR1 and CDR2 (germline): LNHDA, SQIVND (reference sequence). This CDR3 reads CASSPVKGQPQHF. The CDR3 coding sequence is TGTGCCAGTAGTCCCGTCAAGGGGCAGCCCCAGCATTTT. The full variable domain, in which reference TRBV19 and TRBJ1-5 provide the parts outside the CDR3, is DGGITQSPKYLFRKEGQNVTLSCEQNLNHDAMYWYRQDPGQGLRLIYYSQIVNDFQKGDIAEGYSVSREKKESFPLTVTSAQKNPTAFYLCASSPVKGQPQHFGDGTRLSIL.

This sequence joins TRBV30 and TRBJ1-2, with 9 bases that match TRBD1. Germline V gives CDR1 GTSNPN, CDR2 SVGIG (reference sequence). Trimming took 2 bases from V and 6 from J; bases not matched to a gene: 7. The CDR3 contains 14 residues. CDR3 sequence: CAWSTPGTGHGYTF. The CDR3 coding sequence is TGTGCCTGGAGTACACCCGGGACAGGGCATGGCTACACCTTC.

The chain links TRBV28 to TRBJ1-2; D is uncertain. The CDR3 runs 10 residues. V lost 10 bases, J lost 3 bases, and 6 bases lay in between. Germline-derived CDR1 and CDR2 are MDHEN and SYDVKM. This chain's CDR3 is CAKGDYGYTF. DNA for the CDR3: TGTGCCAAGGGAGACTATGGCTACACCTTC.

The J gene is TRBJ2-3, the V gene TRBV5-1, with 11 bases matching TRBD2. V shed 0 bases and J 2 bases; nucleotides not matched to a gene: 5. CDR3 length equals 17 residues. Germline V CDR1 and CDR2: SGHRS, YFSETQ. The CDR3 bases are TGCGCCAGCAGCTTGGGACTAGCGGGACGATTCACAGATACGCAGTATTTT. It yields the protein CASSLGLAGRFTDTQYF.

The V gene is TRBV28, the J gene TRBJ2-7, with 9 bases fitting TRBD1. CDR1 and CDR2 (germline): MDHEN, SYDVKM. The V gene end was trimmed by 8 bases and the J gene end by 2 bases; junction bases not matched to a gene: 13. The CDR3 length is 16 residues. This chain's CDR3 is CASLDPTRDRAYEQYF. CDR3 coding DNA: TGTGCCAGCCTCGATCCAACCAGGGACAGGGCCTACGAGCAGTACTTC.

The CDR3 region has the DNA TGTGCCAGCAGTTTAGGGACCGGGGGGCATGAGCAGTTCTTC. Protein sequence: CASSLGTGGHEQFF. V gene TRBV27 combines with J gene TRBJ2-1; TRBD2 might be the D (7 bases). Looked up from germline, CDR1 is MNHEY and CDR2 is SMNVEV (reference sequence). V was clipped by 2 bases and J by 8 bases, with 13 bases between them. The CDR3 extends over 14 amino acids.

The chain combines TRBV27 with TRBJ2-1, with 11 bases matching TRBD1. The CDR3 is made up of 14 amino acids. V gave up 2 bases and J gave up 8 bases; unmatched junction bases: 2. The germline CDR1 and CDR2 sequences are MNHEY and SMNVEV (reference sequence). CDR3 coding DNA: TGTGCCAGCAGTTTAGGGACAGGGGGTTATGAGCAGTTCTTC. Protein sequence: CASSLGTGGYEQFF.

This chain joins TRBV10-3 and TRBJ2-1; 12 bases map to TRBD2. The CDR3 contains 15 residues. The germline V gene encodes CDR1 ENHRY and CDR2 SYGVKD. Unmatched junction bases numbered 6, after V lost 3 bases and J lost 9 bases. Here the CDR3 DNA reads TGTGCCATCAGTGACTTGACTAGCGGGAGTGTTGAGCAGTTCTTC. Translated, it gives CAISDLTSGSVEQFF.

The CDR3 loop is CAITPGGGEQYF. The CDR3 bases are TGTGCCATCACCCCGGGGGGGGGCGAGCAGTACTTC. J is TRBJ2-7 and V is TRBV6-5, with 8 bases identical to TRBD2. The CDR3 is 12 residues long. The germline gives CDR1 MNHEY, CDR2 SVGAGI. The junction had 8 bases not matched to a gene; V was cut back by 10 bases and J by 6 bases.

A few counts support this clone. The V and J genes are TRBV6-2 or TRBV6-3 and TRBJ1-3; a weak D match, TRBD1 (5 bases). Trimming pared 6 bases from V and 4 bases from J, leaving 13 bases between. The CDR3 spans 14 residues. Germline V lookup: CDR1 MNHEY, CDR2 SVGEGT. The CDR3 protein is CASSSQVQGNTIYF. The CDR3 DNA is TGTGCCAGCAGCTCACAGGTGCAGGGAAACACCATATATTTT.